Listed below are T cell receptor beta chains from one sample, sequenced in a study of Graves' ophthalmopathy and Graves' hyperthyroidism. One entry per CDR3 protein results from TCRdb running MiXCR on the multiplex PCR reads. The repertoire holds around 1,000,000 distinct CDR3 sequences, with less than 45% as singletons. Specimen: peripheral blood or thyroid tissue (not recorded which). The receptors were sampled from an adult man with Graves' hyperthyroidism. Both conserved end residues are part of each CDR3.

>TRBV10-3
CASSQGLSKQETQYF
>TRBV5-1
CASSPDNYEQYF
>TRBV12-3/TRBV12-4
CASSPLEF
>TRBV19
CASSTRQGARGQYF
>TRBV10-3
CAISYSNTASYGYTF
>TRBV29-1
CSVAVGGETQYF
>TRBV10-3
CAISYSIGGVSYEQYF
>TRBV5-1
CAKTGLMNTEAFF
>TRBV7-2
CASSQDGQGSSYEQYF
>TRBV3-1
CASSQSNNLANTIYF
>TRBV14
CASSQVVSSQAFF
>TRBV20-1
CSARLGGPDTEAFF
>TRBV11-2
CASSFELAGGRGYF
>TRBV7-9
CASSLVPRTLLGERFF
>TRBV7-2
CASSLVATGSNTGELFF
>TRBV20-1
CSASTRDRGYEQYF
>TRBV4-1
CASSPWGQRWNQPQHF
>TRBV12-3/TRBV12-4
CASSPMVGQTYEQYF
>TRBV6-6
CASGQGHVYKQYF
>TRBV20-1
CSATDGYEQYF
>TRBV7-9
CASSGPGQGEGYTF
>TRBV6-1
CASSGTSGDEQYF
>TRBV9
CASSSGGANYGYTF
>TRBV11-2
CASSLAPLEFTDTQYF
>TRBV20-1
CSARPPTDPRNQPQHF
>TRBV20-1
CSAASGSTGELFF
>TRBV25-1
CASSEFINYRDRDTYEQYF
>TRBV20-1
CSADSGKSTGELFF